Reported below is one TCR beta chain. Its antigen remains unknown. In germline, CDR1 is LGHNA, CDR2 YNFKEQ. J was trimmed by 4 bases and V by 4 bases; bases with no gene match: 9. CDR3 size: 16 residues. The method was immunoSEQ multiplex PCR; TCRdb's version includes in-frame clones alone and lacks a portion of them. The repertoire consists of around 38,000 clones, with about 80% occurring once and the leading ten covering more than 15%. This sample stems from a study of PD-L1 blockade in urothelial cancer. Study context: Beginning in about 2014, patients received atezolizumab, given as 1,200 mg intravenously every 3 weeks. Bladder-origin urothelial cancer in males covered about nine tenths of the roughly 30 patients.

Regarding time point: pretreatment peripheral blood. Whole-study results and caveats: Clones that were tumor-associated expanded more in the blood of durable-benefit patients at 3 weeks. Sub-median blood TCR clonality before treatment predicted longer survival.

The material sequenced was PBMCs, taken around atezolizumab (anti-PD-L1) treatment. The origin of this receptor is a man in his 60s with urothelial cancer. The gene calls are TRBV4-2 and TRBJ2-1; 8 positions agree with TRBD2. CDR3 sequence (DNA): TGTGCCAGCAGCCTCAGTCGGGGGGGCCTGTACAATGAGCAGTTCTTC. It translates to CASSLSRGGLYNEQFF.